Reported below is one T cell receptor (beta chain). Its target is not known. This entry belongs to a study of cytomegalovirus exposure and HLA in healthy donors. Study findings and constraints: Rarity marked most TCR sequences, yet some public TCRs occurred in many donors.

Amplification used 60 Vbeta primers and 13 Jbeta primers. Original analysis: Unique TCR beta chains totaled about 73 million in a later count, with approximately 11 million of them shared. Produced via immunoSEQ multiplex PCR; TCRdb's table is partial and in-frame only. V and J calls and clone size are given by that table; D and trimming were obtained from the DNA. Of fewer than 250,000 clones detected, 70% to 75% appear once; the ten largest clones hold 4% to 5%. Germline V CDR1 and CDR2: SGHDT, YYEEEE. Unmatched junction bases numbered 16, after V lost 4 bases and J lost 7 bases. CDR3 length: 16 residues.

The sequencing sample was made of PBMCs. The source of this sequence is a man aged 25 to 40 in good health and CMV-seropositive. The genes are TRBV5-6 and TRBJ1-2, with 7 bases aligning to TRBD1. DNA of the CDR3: TGTGCCAGCAGCCCTGCCCCCACACGGACAGGTGTTGGCTACACCTTC. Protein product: CASSPAPTRTGVGYTF.